A single sample gave rise to the 29 T cell receptor beta chains below, sequenced in a study of metastatic and nonmetastatic thyroid tumors. MiXCR was used by TCRdb to re-call the PCR reads. The sample consists of 25,000 to 35,000 clones, just under 25% of them appearing once. All patients reached thyroid surgery having received no treatment beforehand. Sequenced material: blood. Source of these receptors: a female donor with papillary thyroid cancer or a benign thyroid nodule (not recorded which). Some clones in this sample may be carry-over from other donors' samples.

By sample fraction, this clone is medium-sized (0.01 to 0.1%). The J gene is TRBJ2-7, the V gene TRBV28; D possibly matches TRBD1 or TRBD2 (5 bases each). Per the germline V gene, CDR1 is MDHEN and CDR2 is SYDVKM. V gave up 0 bases and J gave up 2 bases, with 11 bases separating them. The CDR3 loop spans 15 amino acids. In nucleotides, the CDR3 is TGTGCCAGCAGTTTATGGACGGGGCAAGCCTACGAGCAGTACTTC. Translation gives CASSLWTGQAYEQYF. The full variable domain, with the rest looked up from reference TRBV28 and TRBJ2-7, is DVKVTQSSRYLVKRTGEKVFLECVQDMDHENMFWYRQDPGLGLRLIYFSYDVKMKEKGDIPEGYSVSREKKERFSLILESASTNQTSMYLCASSLWTGQAYEQYFGPGTRLTVT.

A few counts support this clone. The chain joins TRBV6-1 to TRBJ1-5, with a possible D match to TRBD1 (5 bases). In germline, CDR1 is MNHNS, CDR2 SASEGT. The CDR3 is 14 residues long. V was trimmed by 1 base and J by 6 bases, leaving 10 bases between them. In DNA, the CDR3 is TGTGCCAGCAGTGAAGGGGCAGGGTTTCAGCCCCAGCATTTT. Translating it yields CASSEGAGFQPQHF.

This clone was detected ten times or more. The chain combines TRBV24-1 with TRBJ2-7; a possible D gene is TRBD1 (6 bases). The CDR3 spans 12 residues. The germline gives CDR1 KGHDR, CDR2 SFDVKD. V gave up 4 bases and J gave up 4 bases, with 7 bases separating them. In DNA, the CDR3 is TGTGCCACCAGTGACCAGGGGTACGAGCAGTACTTC. Its protein is CATSDQGYEQYF.

This clone was observed at least ten times. This chain links TRBV7-3 with TRBJ2-1, with D possibly matching TRBD1 (5 bases). The CDR3 loop spans 15 amino acids. Per germline, CDR1 SGHTA and CDR2 FQGTGA. V dropped 6 bases and J dropped 2 bases, with 14 bases sitting between them. CDR3 in DNA: TGTGCCAGCAGTTTCCGCCTAGGGGCCTACAATGAGCAGTTCTTC. It encodes CASSFRLGAYNEQFF.

This chain uses TRBV2 with TRBJ2-2; 10 bases match TRBD2. The CDR3 is 15 residues long. Germline V CDR1 and CDR2: SNHLY, FYNNEI. The V segment lost 4 bases and the J segment 9 bases; nucleotides outside the gene matches: 8. The CDR3 DNA follows: TGTGCCAGCAGTGTCGGGCTAGCGGGAGCCAGGGAGCTGTTTTTT. Translation: CASSVGLAGARELFF.

This clone was found a few times. The CDR3 loop is CASSPSGRNYEQYF. CDR3 in DNA: TGTGCCAGCAGCCCTAGCGGGAGAAACTACGAGCAGTACTTC. This sequence joins TRBV7-9 and TRBJ2-7; TRBD2 agrees at 10 bases. Germline V gives CDR1 SEHNR, CDR2 FQNEAQ (reference sequence). This CDR3 spans 14 amino acids. Losses at the gene ends were 5 bases for V and 3 bases for J; bases not matched to a gene: 4.

The CDR3, as DNA: TGTGCCAGCAGTTTTAGCCAGGGGGCTGGCTATGGCTACACCTTC. Protein: CASSFSQGAGYGYTF. The chain links TRBV13 to TRBJ1-2, with 8 bases lining up with TRBD1. The CDR3 has 15 residues. V shed 6 bases and J 4 bases; nucleotides not matched to a gene: 10. From germline, CDR1 is PRHDT and CDR2 FYEKMQ (reference sequence).

This clone turned up a few times. Other DNA sequences from this sample encode an identical CDR3 as well. The chain combines TRBV4-3 with TRBJ2-7, with D possibly matching TRBD2 (5 bases). CDR3 length equals 16 residues. The V and J ends lost 4 bases and 2 bases respectively, with 18 bases between them. The germline V gene encodes CDR1 LGHNA and CDR2 YSLEER. CDR3 sequence reads: CASSPAKGGGTYEQYF. The DNA of the CDR3 is TGCGCCAGCAGCCCAGCGAAAGGCGGAGGAACCTACGAGCAGTACTTC.

This clone has a count of ten or more. In nucleotides, the CDR3 is TGTGCCAGTAGATTGGACGCGGCGGGGGGGAAAGAGACCCAGTACTTC. Translating it yields CASRLDAAGGKETQYF. The rearrangement uses TRBV19 and TRBJ2-5; 9 nucleotides line up with TRBD2. Unmatched junction bases numbered 11, after V lost 6 bases and J lost 3 bases. The V gene's germline CDR1 is LNHDA and CDR2 SQIVND (reference sequence). The CDR3 runs 16 residues.

On this clone: One end of the junction does not line up with germline, which may come from a read error. This chain connects TRBV7-9 to TRBJ2-2; possible D gene TRBD2, 6 bases. The germline V gene has CDR1 SEHNR and CDR2 FQNEAQ (reference sequence). The CDR3 loop spans 15 amino acids. The CDR3 DNA reads as TGTGCCAGCAGCTTGGGGGGAAGCGGCGCCGGGGAGCTGTTTTTC. Protein product: CASSLGGSGAGELFF.

This clone was counted many times. The chain links TRBV2 to TRBJ1-6; weak D call: TRBD1 (6 bases). Trimming took off 3 bases at V and 9 bases at J, with 12 bases between the two ends. CDR3 length equals 14 residues. CDR1 and CDR2 from the germline V gene are SNHLY and FYNNEI. The CDR3 DNA reads TGTGCCAGCAGTGATTACCTACAGGGTTCACCCCTCCACTTT. Translating gives CASSDYLQGSPLHF.

The chain has TRBV11-1 and TRBJ2-7; 11 bases are a match to TRBD2. Looked up from germline, CDR1 is SGHAT and CDR2 is FQDESV (reference sequence). V lost 5 bases, J lost 2 bases, and 8 bases stayed unmatched. This CDR3 comprises 16 residues. The CDR3 DNA follows: TGTGCCAGCAGCGCATCACTAGCGGGAGCGGCCTACGAGCAGTACTTC. Encoded protein: CASSASLAGAAYEQYF.

The sample holds many counts of this clone. This chain uses TRBV6-1 with TRBJ1-6; maybe TRBD1 (5 bases). Trimming pared 5 bases from V and 10 bases from J, leaving 15 bases between. CDR1 is MNHNS and CDR2 is SASEGT in the germline V gene. This CDR3 region has 14 residues. The CDR3 region is CASSLDRTGSPLHF. CDR3 nucleotides: TGTGCCAGCAGTCTCGACAGAACGGGGTCACCCCTCCACTTT.

This clone was found many times. The chain joins TRBV5-1 to TRBJ2-1; D ambiguous. This CDR3 has 15 amino acids. Germline V gives CDR1 SGHRS, CDR2 YFSETQ. Trimming took 0 bases from V and 5 from J, leaving 12 bases between them. CDR3 loop: CASSLDRLIHNEQFF. The CDR3 DNA sequence: TGCGCCAGCAGCTTGGACAGACTTATCCACAATGAGCAGTTCTTC.

This clone was counted once. This chain joins TRBV5-1 and TRBJ2-7; 9 nucleotides agree with TRBD2. This CDR3 has 15 amino acids. CDR1 SGHRS and CDR2 YFSETQ come from the germline V gene. Trimming at V came to 2 bases and at J to 6 bases, leaving 9 bases not matched to a gene. For the CDR3, the DNA is TGCGCCAGCAGCTTATTAGCGGGAGATCCTGGCGAGCAGTACTTC. Its translation: CASSLLAGDPGEQYF.

This clone appeared many times. The chain employs TRBV18 and TRBJ1-6; D unresolved. CDR3 length equals 14 residues. The germline CDR1 and CDR2 sequences are KGHSH and LQKENI. Trimming took 3 bases from V and 11 from J, leaving 14 bases between them. This chain's CDR3 is CASSPSDDGAPLHF. In DNA form, the CDR3 reads TGTGCCAGCTCACCCTCAGACGACGGGGCACCCCTCCACTTT.

A word on this clone: One end of the junction fails to match germline, which may point to a read error. The V and J genes are TRBV5-1 and TRBJ1-1, with 7 bases aligning to TRBD1. Germline V CDR1 and CDR2: SGHRS, YFSETQ. This CDR3 comprises 14 residues. The CDR3 DNA sequence: TGCGCCACCAGCTTGACAGGGCGGAATACTGATGCTTTCTTT. Its protein is CATSLTGRNTDAFF. Variable domain in full (rest from reference TRBV5-1 and TRBJ1-1): KAGVTQTPRYLIKTRGQQVTLSCSPISGHRSVSWYQQTPGQGLQFLFEYFSETQRNKGNFPGRFSGRQFSNSRSEMNVSTLELGDSALYLCATSLTGRNTDAFFGQGTRLTVV.

In regard to this clone: A much more abundant neighbour one base away suggests this may be a read error. The chain employs TRBV5-8 and TRBJ2-4; no reliable D call. Germline V CDR1 and CDR2: SGHTS, YDEGEE. This CDR3 comprises 12 residues. CDR3 DNA: TGTGCCAGCAGCTGGTACGGGTTCGTGCAGTCCTTC. It encodes CASSWYGFVQSF.

This clone has at least ten counts. The J gene is TRBJ2-1, the V gene TRBV24-1; a weak D match, TRBD1 (5 bases). The germline CDR1 and CDR2 sequences are KGHDR and SFDVKD. The CDR3 runs 13 residues. The V end was cut by 9 bases, the J end by 8 bases, with 16 bases between. CDR3 sequence (DNA): TGTGCCACCGGGGCCGCGGATTGGGATGAGCAGTTCTTC. Its protein is CATGAADWDEQFF.

This clone was seen only a few times. V and J are TRBV6-1 and TRBJ2-7; D perhaps matches TRBD1 (5 bases). The CDR3 has 11 amino acids. V was shortened by 8 bases and J by 7 bases, with 12 bases between the two germline ends. The germline gives CDR1 MNHNS, CDR2 SASEGT. CDR3 in amino acids: CASSGDSEQYF. DNA for the CDR3: TGTGCCAGCTCCGGAGACAGTGAGCAGTACTTC.

This clone was seen repeatedly, ten times or more. CDR3: CASSTPGTSYEQYF. In DNA, the CDR3 is TGTGCCAGTAGTACCCCCGGGACGTCCTACGAGCAGTACTTC. The chain links TRBV19 to TRBJ2-7, with D perhaps being TRBD1 or TRBD2 (5 bases each). Germline lookup yields CDR1 LNHDA and CDR2 SQIVND (reference sequence). This CDR3 is 14 amino acids long. The V end was cut by 4 bases, the J end by 1 base, with 11 bases between.

This clone was seen many times. The sample holds other DNA sequences that translate to the same CDR3. The genes are TRBV6-1 and TRBJ1-4; 12 bases line up with TRBD1. V shed 6 bases and J 8 bases; nucleotides not matched to a gene: 7. Per germline, CDR1 MNHNS and CDR2 SASEGT. The length of the CDR3 is 15 residues. The CDR3 is CASRPGDRGREKLFF. The CDR3 bases are TGTGCCAGCAGGCCCGGGGACAGGGGGCGGGAAAAACTGTTTTTT.

This clone turned up a few times. V usage is TRBV20-1 and J usage is TRBJ2-1; 10 positions match TRBD2. V lost 6 bases and J lost 10; bases outside the gene matches: 9. The CDR3 contains 13 residues. Germline V gene lookup returns CDR1 DFQATT and CDR2 SNEGSKA (reference sequence). CDR3 amino acids: CSAGLADIGEQFF. CDR3 bases: TGCAGTGCCGGACTAGCGGATATTGGGGAGCAGTTCTTC.

This clone was seen a single time. The CDR3 DNA follows: TGTGCCAGCAGGCATAGGGGGCGCAGGTACGAGCAGTACTTC. Its translation: CASRHRGRRYEQYF. The chain couples TRBV4-2 to TRBJ2-7; 7 nucleotides line up with TRBD1. Losses at the gene ends were 6 bases for V and 4 bases for J; bases not matched to a gene: 9. Per the germline V gene, CDR1 is LGHNA and CDR2 is YNFKEQ. The CDR3 runs to 14 residues.

The CDR3 protein is CASSIRTPDQPQHF. The CDR3 bases are TGTGCCAGTAGTATTCGTACACCAGATCAGCCCCAGCATTTT. The rearrangement uses TRBV19 and TRBJ1-5; D not resolved. The length of the CDR3 is 14 residues. Germline V CDR1 and CDR2: LNHDA, SQIVND (reference sequence). Trimming left V 3 bases short and J 5 bases short, with 11 bases between. The full variable domain, its missing parts supplied by reference TRBV19 and TRBJ1-5, is DGGITQSPKYLFRKEGQNVTLSCEQNLNHDAMYWYRQDPGQGLRLIYYSQIVNDFQKGDIAEGYSVSREKKESFPLTVTSAQKNPTAFYLCASSIRTPDQPQHFGDGTRLSIL.

This clone occurred many times. The genes are TRBV20-1 and TRBJ2-7; no firm D call. V was pared by 5 bases and J by 3 bases, with 17 bases between. From germline, CDR1 is DFQATT and CDR2 SNEGSKA (reference sequence). The CDR3 has 14 amino acids. CDR3 sequence reads: CSAEISYLDYEQYF. The CDR3 DNA reads as TGCAGTGCTGAAATAAGCTATTTGGACTACGAGCAGTACTTC.

This clone was seen many times. One end of the junction is discordant with germline, which a read error may explain. The chain employs TRBV7-7 and TRBJ2-7; TRBD2 might be the D (5 bases). The CDR3 totals 14 residues. Germline V gene sequence: CDR1 SSHAT, CDR2 FNYEAQ (reference sequence). CDR3 nucleotide sequence: TGTGCTAGCAGAACTACTGGGAGCTCCTACGAGCAGTACTTC. This codes for CASRTTGSSYEQYF.

At least ten counts were recorded for this clone. The chain combines TRBV2 with TRBJ2-1; 8 bases are a match to TRBD2. The CDR3 sequence is 12 residues long. Germline trimming cut 5 bases from V and 12 bases from J; bases unmatched to any gene: 6. Germline V gene data show CDR1 as SNHLY and CDR2 as FYNNEI. The CDR3 nucleotides read TGTGCCAGCAGTTCCGGGAGGGCAACGCAGTTCTTC. Translation gives CASSSGRATQFF.

A remark on this clone: Its ends do not fully match the called genes, so a read error is possible. The rearrangement joins TRBV7-2 to TRBJ2-2, with D possibly TRBD1 on 5 matching bases. The CDR3 totals 12 residues. Germline V gene lookup returns CDR1 SGHTA and CDR2 FQGNSA. CDR3 region: CASSPAGQELLF. In DNA, the CDR3 is TGTGCCAGCAGCCCCGCAGGGCAGGAGCTGTTATTT.